Listed below are T cell receptor beta chains from one sample, sequenced in a study of T cells in Graves' hyperthyroidism and ophthalmopathy. TCRdb reprocessed the multiplex PCR reads via MiXCR and lists one record per CDR3 protein. In the table there are fewer than 300,000 distinct CDR3 sequences, around 25% of which are singletons. Source material: blood. These receptor sequences come from a man aged 35 to 55 with Graves' hyperthyroidism that later progressed to Graves' ophthalmopathy. CDR3s include the opening cysteine and the closing phenylalanine or tryptophan. Fields, in order: clone size, CDR3 length, D gene, V gene, J gene, CDR3 protein, CDR3 DNA. D genes are given only for firm matches. Clone size appears in some rows only: once, few, many, or a class for an expanded clone.

NA	15	TRBD1	TRBV28	TRBJ1-2	CASSLAGGTGYGYTF	TGTGCCAGCAGTCTTGCGGGGGGGACAGGCTATGGCTACACCTTC
NA	15	NA	TRBV12-3/TRBV12-4	TRBJ1-2	CASSSTQHGRDGYTF	TGTGCCAGCAGTTCTACCCAACACGGGAGGGATGGCTACACCTTC
NA	15	NA	TRBV27	TRBJ2-7	CASSLGKGVSYEQYF	TGTGCCAGCAGTTTGGGAAAAGGGGTGAGCTACGAGCAGTACTTC
many	13	NA	TRBV20-1	TRBJ2-5	CSAGYTGEETQYF	TGCAGTGCTGGCTATACAGGAGAAGAGACCCAGTACTTC
many	13	TRBD1	TRBV11-2	TRBJ1-2	CASSPTGGDGYTF	TGTGCCAGCAGCCCGACAGGGGGGGATGGCTACACCTTC
many	15	TRBD2	TRBV5-1	TRBJ2-7	CASSTRAGGTYEQYF	TGCGCCAGCAGCACCCGAGCGGGAGGAACCTACGAGCAGTACTTC
many	15	NA	TRBV28	TRBJ1-5	CASIRGGARNQPQHF	TGTGCCAGCATCCGAGGCGGGGCGCGGAATCAGCCCCAGCATTTT
many	13	NA	TRBV27	TRBJ1-2	CASSSGQKYGYTF	TGTGCCAGCAGTTCGGGCCAAAAATATGGCTACACCTTC
many	11	NA	TRBV20-1	TRBJ1-1	CSAGTYTEAFF	TGCAGTGCTGGGACCTACACTGAAGCTTTCTTT
many	15	NA	TRBV7-3	TRBJ2-2	CASSLKGGLTGELFF	TGTGCCAGCAGCTTAAAGGGGGGGCTCACCGGGGAGCTGTTTTTT
NA	15	TRBD1	TRBV6-1	TRBJ2-2	CASTYRGTNTGELFF	TGTGCCAGCACCTACAGGGGAACGAACACCGGGGAGCTGTTTTTT
NA	14	TRBD2	TRBV13	TRBJ2-7	CASSLRLAHAEQYF	TGTGCCAGCAGCCTTAGACTAGCCCACGCCGAGCAGTACTTC
many	13	NA	TRBV14	TRBJ1-1	CASSQGHRIEAFF	TGTGCCAGCAGTCAAGGCCACCGAATTGAAGCTTTCTTT
few	14	NA	TRBV5-5	TRBJ1-5	CASSSQGRYQPQHF	TGTGCCAGCAGCTCGCAGGGGCGCTATCAGCCCCAGCATTTT
NA	16	TRBD2	TRBV6-2/TRBV6-3	TRBJ2-2	CASSYPGLANTGELFF	TGTGCCAGCAGTTACCCGGGACTAGCGAACACCGGGGAGCTGTTTTTT
many	14	NA	TRBV7-9	TRBJ1-6	CASSSDVRNSPLHF	TGTGCCAGCAGCTCCGATGTTCGGAATTCACCCCTCCACTTT
many	22	TRBD2	TRBV7-1	TRBJ2-2	CASSSRTGRIPTSGSSTGELFF	TGTGCCAGCAGCTCCCGGACAGGTAGAATCCCGACTAGCGGGAGTTCCACCGGGGAGCTGTTTTTT
many	14	NA	TRBV20-1	TRBJ2-6	CSAIGGSGANVLTF	TGCAGTGCTATCGGGGGTTCTGGGGCCAACGTCCTGACTTTC
NA	13	NA	TRBV7-3	TRBJ2-5	CASSTILGETQYF	TGTGCCAGCAGCACCATACTGGGAGAGACCCAGTACTTC
NA	14	TRBD1	TRBV28	TRBJ1-2	CASSQGQGRFGYTF	TGTGCCAGCAGCCAGGGACAGGGACGGTTTGGCTACACCTTC
few	14	NA	TRBV5-1	TRBJ1-1	CASSLAGRHTEAFF	TGCGCCAGCAGCTTGGCGGGGAGGCACACTGAAGCTTTCTTT
few	13	NA	TRBV6-2/TRBV6-3	TRBJ2-7	CASSYRGAYEQYF	TGTGCCAGCAGTTACAGGGGAGCTTACGAGCAGTACTTC
once	13	NA	TRBV16	TRBJ2-5	CASSHADQETQYF	TGTGCCAGCAGCCACGCGGACCAAGAGACCCAGTACTTC
NA	16	TRBD1	TRBV11-2	TRBJ1-1	CASSILPGQVGTEAFF	TGTGCCAGCAGCATACTCCCTGGACAGGTCGGCACTGAAGCTTTCTTT